The rows below give T cell receptor beta chains drawn from one sample of a study of identical twins. TCRdb re-called the 5' RACE reads through MiXCR, storing one row per CDR3 protein. The sample has 420,000 or so distinct CDR3 sequences, roughly 20% seen once. Sequencing used naive T cells sorted from blood. The receptors were gathered from a man aged 45 to 65 in good health. Both conserved end residues are part of each CDR3. Not every row has a clone size; where given, it reads once, few, many or a size class.

CDR3,size,V
CATSDPDTSSYNEQFF,many,TRBV24-1
CSFLVGAYEQYF,-,TRBV29-1
CASSISGADTEAFF,-,TRBV10-2
CSASTGRVNYEQYF,-,TRBV20-1
CASSSRVEQFF,few,TRBV7-9
CSADGTITDTQYF,few,TRBV20-1
CASSPDLDRLSYEQYF,-,TRBV5-1
CASNPGNYGYTF,many,TRBV12-3/TRBV12-4
CASSPGQGRIDTQYF,many,TRBV27
CSASSGGPSPSRIQYF,few,TRBV20-1
CASSPGASGLSYEQYF,many,TRBV18
CSALVSGSTYNEQFF,few,TRBV20-1
CASSQDLKGGELFF,many,TRBV4-3
CASSRSGTSGGARTGELFF,-,TRBV14
CASSLARVRSNQPQHF,few,TRBV7-8
CASSFRDNTEAFF,many,TRBV12-3/TRBV12-4
CASSLLGAQENTEAFF,-,TRBV7-2
CASSPIQGYEQYF,-,TRBV5-1
CASSQEQGFYEQYF,-,TRBV4-3
CASSYSWNEQFF,-,TRBV5-1
CASSLKTMTVQETQYF,few,TRBV5-1
CASSRGPTNEKLFF,few,TRBV10-2
CASSSRDRALYEQYF,few,TRBV27
CAISESTVIKYNEQFF,many,TRBV10-3
CASSLTGIAEQYF,-,TRBV12-3/TRBV12-4
CASSFTGRYEQYF,few,TRBV5-5
CASSLGVGDYRVPYNEQFF,-,TRBV7-8
CSAMTSGSHEQYF,few,TRBV20-1
CASSTILVTTDTQYF,-,TRBV7-9
CASSLFGSSLSSYNEQFF,-,TRBV12-3/TRBV12-4
CSVGSGRTYEQYF,many,TRBV29-1
CASSFTTPRGETQYF,few,TRBV7-2
CASRRTGLSYEQYF,-,TRBV6-2/TRBV6-3
CASANAPNTGELFF,-,TRBV6-2/TRBV6-3
CASSSDRAGGTGELFF,-,TRBV5-5
CATSDTSGRSYEQYF,-,TRBV24-1
CASSSRGIDSPLHF,-,TRBV6-1
CASSQYARNTEAFF,-,TRBV28
CAISASRDRAYEQYF,few,TRBV10-3
CASSKLAVGSDEQFF,-,TRBV4-2
CASSITGQGNTEAFF,-,TRBV3-1
CASSSFGDTQYF,-,TRBV7-3
CASSLERKGAAYF,-,TRBV7-2
CACFGTLSLSSSGNTVYF,-,TRBV12-3/TRBV12-4
CASTHSSSYNEQFF,many,TRBV27
CASSSLAGGHLEQYF,few,TRBV18
CASSPGLRSYEQYF,-,TRBV18
CASSERYTPYEQYF,-,TRBV25-1
CASSLVLSSTEAFF,-,TRBV28
CASSPTGARGEQFF,many,TRBV4-3